This TCR beta chain emerged from a study of vaccination and CD4 T cells after COVID-19. The Oncomine TCR Beta short-read assay generated sequence data from the DNA of cultured CD4+ T cells. TCRdb used MiXCR to reprocess the PCR reads, holding one entry per CDR3 protein. The sample holds several thousand distinct CDR3 sequences, under 25% seen once. Treatment described: approximately 10-day PBMC culture with coronavirus spike peptide pools or control peptides (ViraFEST assay). Germline V CDR1 and CDR2: SGHTA, FQGTGA. V was cut by 5 bases and J by 7 bases, with 20 bases left in between. The CDR3 is made up of 15 amino acids. This clonotype is medium-sized in the sample. Its target is unknown.

Sequenced material: CD4+ T cells from blood, cultured in vitro. The chain combines TRBV7-3 with TRBJ1-2; D possibly corresponds to TRBD1 (5 bases). The origin of this receptor is a human donor who had recovered from COVID-19. Here the CDR3 DNA reads TGTGCCAGCAGCCCCGGGGGGGACCGGTCGTTTGGCTACACCTTC. It is translated as CASSPGGDRSFGYTF.